This note documents a single T cell receptor (beta chain) sequence. Its antigen specificity is not known. Nothing much larger sits one base from this clone, and base qualities are not available. Germline trimming amounts to 2 bases on V and 13 bases on J, with 10 as the count of junction bases outside the gene matches. Spanning cysteine to phenylalanine, the CDR3 consists of 13 amino acids. CDR3 DNA only is kept here, 39 bases in frame from base 1. The germline V gene (reference sequence) provides CDR1 SSHAT and CDR2 FNYEAQ. The cohort was made up of roughly 670 healthy bone marrow donors. Cohort members were all nominally healthy when sampled, although unrecorded immune exposures were likely present. The donor was CMV seronegative and was included in the group of about 400 seronegative cohort members. Every donor gave a peripheral blood sample, and the peripheral blood mononuclear cells from that sample were used for TCR beta sequencing. Genomic DNA extraction from the blood cell samples was performed with the Qiagen DNeasy Blood Extraction Kit.

This record comes from a study of cytomegalovirus exposure and HLA in healthy donors (dated by TCRdb to the late 2010s). Regarding the research as a whole: An earlier analysis of approximately 640 of the donors reported more than 250 Gb of sequence data and 100 million to 130 million unique TCR beta sequences from 150 million to 200 million T cells. An early release that covered about 640 HLA-typed donors contained 250 to 350 gigabases of sequencing data and approximately 85 million unique TCR sequences. Among the approximately 400 genotyped donors, around 81% belonged to the genetic ancestry cluster associated with self-reported Caucasian donors. The aim of the study was to test whether cataloging public T cell receptors could identify signatures of past pathogen exposure. The study profiled the T cell repertoires of fewer than 850 subjects by immunosequencing and related them to cytomegalovirus serostatus. Besides the first cohort of roughly 660 subjects, a separate validation cohort made up of 120 different subjects was used. The study combined high-throughput TCR immunosequencing, statistical association of individual TCRs with disease status, and machine learning to predict cytomegalovirus infection status. To study patterns of TCR occurrence, a later analysis re-analyzed previously published TCR beta repertoires from several hundred donors and added high-resolution HLA genotyping. The later analysis used no new phenotypic data to find candidate immune exposures, relying instead on TCR beta sequences and their occurrence across donors. An earlier analysis of 500 to 650 of the donors applied high-throughput TCR beta sequencing to assess whether each TCR beta V gene segment acted as functional or pseudogenic. Donor age, sex, ethnicity and CMV serostatus were compiled together with the repertoire data. Genome-wide SNP genotypes for about 65% of the roughly 670 donors were used in a later genetic analysis, which treated that subset as a discovery cohort. Every repertoire in the discovery cohort had been generated on one and the same sequencing platform. HLA typing included class I and class II loci at four-digit resolution. The number of typed donors differed by locus: about 620-640 for A, B, C, DRB1 and DQB1; some 540 for DQA1; some 590 for DPA1; and roughly 450 for DPB1. About five DR-DQ haplotypes were treated as single units for association and clustering because of strong linkage in the cohort. On average, over 200,000 unique TCR beta nucleotide sequences were sequenced per donor among 398 genotyped donors of the cohort, with roughly 18% of those sequences being non-productive.

Study-level results and caveats: Broadly in line with IMGT annotations, most TCR beta V segments showed up in productive rearrangements about 87% or about 30% of the time in an earlier analysis of several hundred of the donors. According to a later analysis, most CMV-associated TCR beta chains appeared to be HLA-restricted, and the HLA associations seemed to be driven largely by CMV exposure. According to a later genetic analysis, donors in an Asian-associated ancestry cluster had fewer N-insertions in productive TCRs than the roughly 700-donor mean. Because the 87-base-pair reads could not distinguish some IMGT-functional V segments, including TRBV6-2 and TRBV6-3, those segments were excluded. The only immune exposure information available for the cohort was CMV serostatus. Because counts were too low, roughly 18 rarely observed V segments, including chromosome 9 orphons, were left out of the earlier analysis of over 550 of the donors. While some public TCRs were present in many individuals, most TCR sequences turned up only very rarely across donors. V-gene and J-gene trimming of TCR beta chains was associated with a missense DCLRE1C variant in a later genetic analysis, and the association was replicated in an independent cohort. At a false discovery rate of 0.05, a later analysis linked roughly 17,000 TCR beta sequences to specific HLA alleles. Several of the top co-occurrence clusters appeared to be linked to parvovirus B19, influenza, CMV and Epstein-Barr virus, according to a later analysis. Correlated functional status among segregating V segments might be attributable to linkage disequilibrium, but an unknown experimental factor could not be ruled out. In a later analysis, the rate of TCR association differed among HLA loci, with DRB1 alleles having the most associated TCRs and HLA-C alleles having the fewest. Because some donors lacked HLA typing at each locus, the association tests relied only on the typed subset. A further reported finding was that TCR beta sequences accurately predicted the HLA-A and HLA-B alleles for most subjects in the first cohort. Compared with equally common non-associated chains, HLA-associated TCR beta chains in a later analysis were more clonally expanded and had lower generation probabilities. Strong co-occurrence of HLA alleles, especially DR and DQ, made assigning TCR associations to individual alleles difficult. The study gave a list of 150 to 200 TCR beta chains associated with cytomegalovirus. The cohort was sequenced for TCR beta chains only, and without alpha or paired-chain data the features that could be detected were limited. A group of highly shared sequence variants was considered likely to be a technical artifact of the sequencing pipeline. A few of the identified cytomegalovirus-associated TCR beta chains were confirmed in vitro to be specific for cytomegalovirus antigens. The presence/absence analyses assumed that sequencing depth was roughly uniform across donors, and that assumption may not be true. It was suggested by the authors that the approach could potentially be generalized to other disease states and immunological phenotypes. The classifier was reported to diagnose cytomegalovirus status with high specificity and sensitivity in both the original cohort and the validation cohort.

Receptor amplification or capture employed the immunoSEQ multiplex PCR assay. For the multiplex PCR, a mixture combining 60 forward primers for TCR Vbeta segments and 13 reverse primers for TCR Jbeta segments was used. Amplification of the CDR3 region of rearranged TCR beta genes was performed with a multiplex PCR assay on genomic DNA. On the Illumina HiSeq System, the amplified TCR beta libraries were sequenced as 87-base-pair reads. The authors processed their data as follows. A later analysis counted some 74 million unique TCR beta chains across the roughly 700 repertoires, and about 10 million of these chains were shared by at least two donors. To remove PCR and sequencing errors, raw reads were error-corrected and collapsed into unique sequences using a nearest-neighbor algorithm that merged closely related sequences. V, D and J gene segments were assigned by aligning CDR3 sequences to IMGT reference sequences. For a sequence to be retained, at least a six-nucleotide match to both a V gene segment and a J gene segment was required. A rearrangement was called productive if the CDR3 had no stop codons and remained in frame with V and J, and every other rearrangement was called non-productive. CDR3 was defined according to IMGT convention as the region running from the second conserved V-encoded cysteine to the conserved J-encoded phenylalanine. In an earlier analysis of more than 550 of the donors, sequences lacking an unambiguous match to a single V gene segment were excluded. In an earlier analysis of approximately 590 of the donors, a V segment was called functional when productive rearrangements were above 56.7%, and segregating when the standard deviation between donors exceeded 5%. A statistical classification framework was built for diagnosing cytomegalovirus status from the catalog of TCR beta chain sequences. V and J gene assignment, in a later analysis, came from comparing TCR nucleotide sequences with IMGT/GENE-DB human TR gene sequences. Using the TCRdist pipeline, a later analysis assigned CDR3 sequences along with most-parsimonious VDJ recombination scenarios. In a later analysis, each TCR beta chain was defined by its CDR3 amino acid sequence together with its V-gene family, and reads lacking a unique V-gene family were excluded. As a way to deal with suspected cross-contamination and a sequencing artifact, a later analysis dropped 450 to 600 nucleotide sequences that were highly shared and had low generation probability. In a later analysis, a clonal expansion index was calculated for each public chain from normalized within-repertoire ranks of inferred template counts. Generation probabilities in a later analysis came from a VDJ recombination model fitted to out-of-frame rearrangements, and those results were checked against IGoR. In a later analysis, TCR-TCR, TCR-HLA and TCR-CMV co-occurrence was scored with hypergeometric tests, and a repertoire-size bias correction was applied to TCR pairs. A later analysis estimated false discovery rates by permuting HLA or CMV assignments 20 times. In a later analysis, co-occurring TCRs were grouped using DBSCAN, with TCRdist sequence similarity added in when clustering inside HLA-allele-positive subsets. Co-occurrence clustering excluded repertoires with fewer than 30,000 or more than 120,000 public chains, plus five with anomalous nucleotide sharing. Sourced from immuneACCESS, this table was stored by TCRdb with only in-frame sequences that have V and J called. A share of the clones is absent; for the studies checked, an unresolved V gene accounts for under half, and the remainder has no known explanation. V, J and clone size reflect that table, while D and trimming were determined from the DNA. This sample gives about 120,000 clones in total; about 74% of them show up just once. Around 3.7% of the sample comes from the top ten.

Recombination linked TRBV7-7 to TRBJ2-5; TRBD1 agrees with 7 junctional bases. The source material was PBMCs. The clonotype originates from a man younger than 40 in good health and CMV-seronegative. For the CDR3, the sequence is CASSLILQGPAYF. The DNA is as follows: TGTGCCAGCAGCTTAATCCTACAGGGGCCAGCGTACTTC. The full variable domain, with segments outside the CDR3 supplied by the reference TRBV7-7 and TRBJ2-5 proteins, appears as GAGVSQSPRYKVTKRGQDVTLRCDPISSHATLYWYQQALGQGPEFLTYFNYEAQPDKSGLPSDRFSAERPEGSISTLTIQRTEQRDSAMYRCASSLILQGPAYFGPGTRLLVL.